This T cell receptor (beta chain) came from a study of blood T cells in healthy people across ages. Germline assignment: CDR1 SGHTA and CDR2 FQGNSA. Trimming removed 4 bases from V and 1 base from J; junction bases left unmatched: 6. The CDR3 loop spans 15 amino acids. A remark on this clonotype: The antigen is unknown.

Findings and caveats of the study: Investigators treated diversity estimates from one million T cells as underestimates. A roughly linear fall in TCR beta diversity per million T cells was seen with increasing age.

For the second PCR, which ran for about 7 to 11 cycles, a sample-barcoded 5' primer and a J-beta primer mix were used. MiXCR, applied by TCRdb to the 5' RACE reads, yields one record per CDR3 protein. The data show around 1,800,000 distinct CDR3 sequences, more than 35% seen once. This sequence joins TRBV7-2 and TRBJ2-5, with 7 bases matching TRBD2. The TCR comes from a human donor in good health. Sequences were obtained from blood. The DNA of the CDR3 is TGTGCCAGCAGCTCATTCCTAGCGGTCCAAGAGACCCAGTACTTC. It codes for CASSSFLAVQETQYF.